The entry below gives a single T cell receptor (beta chain) sequence along with its context. CDR3 length: 16 residues. V lost 1 base and J lost 2, with 11 bases in between. Germline V gives CDR1 SGHTA, CDR2 FQGTGA. This entry comes from a study of OX40 agonist ivuxolimab in advanced cancers. Data came from immunoSEQ multiplex PCR; TCRdb stores just in-frame clones and leaves some out. The data show 85,000 to 100,000 clones, with approximately 94% seen just once and about 0.17% held by the top ten. The sample in question was CD4+ or CD8+ T cells sorted from blood, obtained in a trial of the OX40 agonist ivuxolimab. The clonotype was recovered from an adult with an advanced solid tumor such as melanoma, head and neck, liver or kidney cancer. This rearrangement joins TRBV7-3 to TRBJ2-2; D call uncertain. The CDR3 is CASSLKSGLNTGELFF. The DNA of the CDR3 is TGTGCCAGCAGCTTAAAGTCTGGGCTAAACACCGGGGAGCTGTTTTTT.